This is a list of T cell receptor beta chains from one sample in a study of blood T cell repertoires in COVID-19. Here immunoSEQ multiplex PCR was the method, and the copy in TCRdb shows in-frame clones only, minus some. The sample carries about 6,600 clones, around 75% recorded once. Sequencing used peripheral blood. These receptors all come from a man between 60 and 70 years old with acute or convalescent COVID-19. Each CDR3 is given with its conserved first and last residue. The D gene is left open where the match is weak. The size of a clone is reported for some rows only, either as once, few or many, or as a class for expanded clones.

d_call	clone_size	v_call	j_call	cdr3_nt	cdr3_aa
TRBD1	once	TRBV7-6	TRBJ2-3	TGTGCCAGCAGCTTAACAGGGGGCGCTTTCCCAGATACGCAGTATTTT	CASSLTGGAFPDTQYF
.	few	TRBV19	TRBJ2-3	TGTGCCAGTAGTCTCAACAGTGGAGATACGCAGTATTTT	CASSLNSGDTQYF
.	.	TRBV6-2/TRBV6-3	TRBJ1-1	TGTGCCAGCAGTTATGTGGGGGCTAACACTGAAGCTTTCTTT	CASSYVGANTEAFF
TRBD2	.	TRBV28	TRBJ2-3	TGTGCCAGCAGTTTATCGTCTAGCGGGGTAGCTAGCACAGATACGCAGTATTTT	CASSLSSSGVASTDTQYF
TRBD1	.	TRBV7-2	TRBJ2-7	TGTGCCAGCAGCGTAAACGGACAGGGGGTGGTCTACGAGCAGTACTTC	CASSVNGQGVVYEQYF
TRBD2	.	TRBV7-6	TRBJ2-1	TGTGCCAGCAGCACCCCGGGACTAGCGGGGGGGCTGTACAATGAGCAGTTCTTC	CASSTPGLAGGLYNEQFF
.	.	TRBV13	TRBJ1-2	TGTGCCAGCAGCCTTGCGGCAGGGGATGGGGGCTACACCTTC	CASSLAAGDGGYTF
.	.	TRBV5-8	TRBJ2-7	TGTGCCAGCAGCTTGGGACAGGGACTGTACGAGCAGTACTTC	CASSLGQGLYEQYF
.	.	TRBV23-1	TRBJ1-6	TGCGCCAGCAGTCGACCCGAGGCCCTAGGGACTTTCAGCTCCTATAATTCACCCCTCCACTTT	CASSRPEALGTFSSYNSPLHF
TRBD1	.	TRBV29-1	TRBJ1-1	TGCAGCGTATGGGCAGGGGGATTGGAGACTGAAGCTTTCTTT	CSVWAGGLETEAFF
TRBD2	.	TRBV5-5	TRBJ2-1	TGTGCCAGCAGCCCGGGACTAGCGGGAGCGGATGAGCAGTTCTTC	CASSPGLAGADEQFF
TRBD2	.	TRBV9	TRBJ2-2	TGTGCCAGCTCTCAGACTAGCCAAGACATCGGGGAGCTGTTTTTT	CASSQTSQDIGELFF
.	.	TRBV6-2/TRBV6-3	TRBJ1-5	TGCGCCAGCAGCTTAGGGGGTGGGCATCAGCCCCAGCATTTT	CASSLGGGHQPQHF
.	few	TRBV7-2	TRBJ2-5	TGTGCCAGCAGAGAGGGTGGGGAGACCCAGTACTTC	CASREGGETQYF
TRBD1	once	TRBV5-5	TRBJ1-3	TGTGCCAGCAGCCGACAGGGGGCCGCGGGAAACACCATATATTTT	CASSRQGAAGNTIYF
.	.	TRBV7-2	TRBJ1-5	TGTGCCAGCAGCCAGTTTGGGGGCGATCAGCCCCAGCATTTT	CASSQFGGDQPQHF
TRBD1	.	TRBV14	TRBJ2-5	TGTGCCAGCAGCCAGCTGACAGGGGGCGCAGAGACCCAGTACTTC	CASSQLTGGAETQYF
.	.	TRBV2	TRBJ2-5	TGTGCCAGCAGTGAAGCGAACCAGGGGCTGGAGACCCAGTACTTC	CASSEANQGLETQYF
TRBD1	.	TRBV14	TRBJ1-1	TGTGCCAGCAGCCGATCTCCGGGACAGACTGAAGCTTTCTTT	CASSRSPGQTEAFF
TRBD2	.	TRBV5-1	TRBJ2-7	TGCGCCAGCAGCTCCGGGACTAGCGCCTACGAGCAGTACTTC	CASSSGTSAYEQYF
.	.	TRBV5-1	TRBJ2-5	TGCGCCAGCAGCTTGGATGCCTACCCAGAGACCCAGTACTTC	CASSLDAYPETQYF
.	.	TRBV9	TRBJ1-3	TGTGCCAGCAGCCCTCGGGACTTAGGAAACACCATATATTTT	CASSPRDLGNTIYF
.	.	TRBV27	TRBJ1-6	TGTGCCAGCAGTGACGGACTGACCCTTTCACCCCTCCACTTT	CASSDGLTLSPLHF
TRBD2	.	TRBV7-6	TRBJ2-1	TGTGCCAGCAGCTTAATAAGGGAGGGATACAATGAGCAGTTCTTC	CASSLIREGYNEQFF
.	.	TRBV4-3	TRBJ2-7	TGCGCCAGCAGCCCTGACGGGTCCTACGAGCAGTACTTC	CASSPDGSYEQYF
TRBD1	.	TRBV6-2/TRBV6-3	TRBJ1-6	TGTGCCAGCAGTTCCGACGTAATTGGGACAGGGGATTCACCCCTCCACTTT	CASSSDVIGTGDSPLHF
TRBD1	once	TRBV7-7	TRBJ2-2	TGTGCTAGCAGCCCGAGACAGGGTGGCACCGGGGAGCTGTTTTTT	CASSPRQGGTGELFF
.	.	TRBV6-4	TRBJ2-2	TGTGCCCGGGTCGGATCGAACACCGGGGAGCTGTTTTTT	CARVGSNTGELFF
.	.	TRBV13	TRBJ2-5	TGTGCCAGCAGCCCTCGACAAGGGAGGGAGACCCAGTACTTC	CASSPRQGRETQYF
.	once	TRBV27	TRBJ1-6	TGTGCCAGCAGCTATATAAATTCACCCCTCCACTTT	CASSYINSPLHF
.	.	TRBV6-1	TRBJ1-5	TGTGCCAGCGGGCCTTCTGGTAGCAATCAGCCCCAGCATTTT	CASGPSGSNQPQHF
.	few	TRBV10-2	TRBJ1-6	TGCGCCAGCAGTGGGGAAGGGGATTCACCCCTCCACTTT	CASSGEGDSPLHF
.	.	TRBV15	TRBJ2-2	TGTGCCACCAGCAGAGATTCGGGGGTCGGGGAGCTGTTTTTT	CATSRDSGVGELFF
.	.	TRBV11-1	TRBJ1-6	TGTGCCAGCAGCTTAGACAGTCCGAATTCACCCCTCCACTTT	CASSLDSPNSPLHF
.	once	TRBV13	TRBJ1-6	TGTGCCAGCAGCTTAGGGATGCAGAAGATTAATTCACCCCTCCACTTT	CASSLGMQKINSPLHF
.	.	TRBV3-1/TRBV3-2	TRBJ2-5	TGTGCCAGCAGCCGAACGGGAAGCGAGACCCAGTACTTC	CASSRTGSETQYF
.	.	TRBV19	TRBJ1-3	TGTGCCAGTAGGCTCCCAGGGGCTGGAAACACCATATATTTT	CASRLPGAGNTIYF
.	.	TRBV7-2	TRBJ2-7	TGTGCCAGCAGCTCAGCGTATCAGGGCTCGGGGCAGTACTTC	CASSSAYQGSGQYF
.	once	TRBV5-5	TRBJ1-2	TGTGCCAGCAGCTTGGACAGGAACGCAAACTATGGCTACACCTTC	CASSLDRNANYGYTF
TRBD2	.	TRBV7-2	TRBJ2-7	TGTGCCAGCAGCCTCCGGGGTAGCGGGAGTTACGAGCAGTACTTC	CASSLRGSGSYEQYF
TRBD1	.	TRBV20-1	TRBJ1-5	TGCAGTGCTAGTGGGACAGTAAATAGCAATCAGCCCCAGCATTTT	CSASGTVNSNQPQHF
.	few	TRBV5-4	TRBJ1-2	TGTGCCAGCAGTCGCGGCGCCAGGGATAGCTATGGCTACACCTTC	CASSRGARDSYGYTF
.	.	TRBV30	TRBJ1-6	TGTGCCTGGGGATCAGGGGTCCTCAATAATTCACCCCTCCACTTT	CAWGSGVLNNSPLHF
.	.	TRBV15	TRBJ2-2	TGTGCCACCAGCGAGTCCAGTCTCGGGACACCTACCGGGGAGCTGTTTTTT	CATSESSLGTPTGELFF
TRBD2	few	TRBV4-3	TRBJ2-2	TGCGCCAGCAGCCAATCCATTAGCGGGGGCTCGAACACCGGGGAGCTGTTTTTT	CASSQSISGGSNTGELFF
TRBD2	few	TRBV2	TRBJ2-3	TGTGCCAGCAGCGGACTAGCGGGGGCCGATACGCAGTATTTT	CASSGLAGADTQYF
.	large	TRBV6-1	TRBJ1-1	TGTGCCAGCAGTGAAGCGAATGGCGGTGGCACTGAAGCTTTCTTT	CASSEANGGGTEAFF
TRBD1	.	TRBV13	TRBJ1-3	TGTGCCAGCAGCTCGGGAAAGACAGGGGGAGTCGGAAACACCATATATTTT	CASSSGKTGGVGNTIYF
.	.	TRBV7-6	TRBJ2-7	TGTGCCAGCAGCGTGGGGGCCGACCCGGGGTACGAGCAGTACTTC	CASSVGADPGYEQYF
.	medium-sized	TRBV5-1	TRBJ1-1	TGCGCCAGCAGCTTGGGACAGGCCACTGAAGCTTTCTTT	CASSLGQATEAFF